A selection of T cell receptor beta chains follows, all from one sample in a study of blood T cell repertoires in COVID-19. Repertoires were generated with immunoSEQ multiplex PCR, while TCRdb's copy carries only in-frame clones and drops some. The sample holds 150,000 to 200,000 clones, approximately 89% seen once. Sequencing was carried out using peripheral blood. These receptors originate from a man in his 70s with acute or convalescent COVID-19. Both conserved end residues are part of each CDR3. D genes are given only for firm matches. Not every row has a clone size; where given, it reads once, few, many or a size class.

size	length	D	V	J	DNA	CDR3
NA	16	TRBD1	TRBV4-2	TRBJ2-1	TGTGCCAGCAGCCAACCGGGACAGGGTTTGGGGAATGAGCAGTTCTTC	CASSQPGQGLGNEQFF
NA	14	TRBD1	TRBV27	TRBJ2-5	TGTGCCAGCAGTTTTTCGGGACAGGGAAAGACCCAGTACTTC	CASSFSGQGKTQYF
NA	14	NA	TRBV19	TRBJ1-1	TGTGCCAGTAGTATACGGGGACAGAACACTGAAGCTTTCTTT	CASSIRGQNTEAFF
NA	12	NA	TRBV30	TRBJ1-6	TGTGCCTGGAGTGTGTTCAGGACACCCCTCCACTTT	CAWSVFRTPLHF
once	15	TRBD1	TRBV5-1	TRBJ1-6	TGCGCCAGCAGCTTGATCACAGGGGGCGTTTCACCCCTCCACTTT	CASSLITGGVSPLHF
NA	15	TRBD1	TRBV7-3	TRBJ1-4	TGTGCCAGCAGCTTATATGGGACAGGGAATGAAAAACTGTTTTTT	CASSLYGTGNEKLFF
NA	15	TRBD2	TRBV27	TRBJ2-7	TGTGCCAGCAGTTTAGAACTAGCGGGACCCTACGAGCAGTACTTC	CASSLELAGPYEQYF
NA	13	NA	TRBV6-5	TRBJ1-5	TGTGCCAGCAGTAGCTCGGGATATCAGCCCCAGCATTTT	CASSSSGYQPQHF
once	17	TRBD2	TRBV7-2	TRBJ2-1	TGTGCCAGCAGTAGTACTTCTAGCGGAACTAGATACAATGAGCAGTTCTTC	CASSSTSSGTRYNEQFF
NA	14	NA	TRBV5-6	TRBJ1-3	TGTGCCAGCAGCTTGGGGGGGCCTGGAAACACCATATATTTT	CASSLGGPGNTIYF
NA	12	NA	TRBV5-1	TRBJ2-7	TGCGCCAGCAGCCTCTATAACTCTCCCCAGTACTTC	CASSLYNSPQYF
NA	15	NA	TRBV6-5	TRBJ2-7	TGTGCCAGCGGCCGCGGGACGTTCACATCCTACGAGCAGTACTTC	CASGRGTFTSYEQYF
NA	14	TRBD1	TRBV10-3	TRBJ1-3	TGTGCCATCAGCTGGACAGGGTTAGGAAACACCATATATTTT	CAISWTGLGNTIYF
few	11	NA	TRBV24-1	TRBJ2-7	TGTGCCACCGCCAGGGGCGACGAGCAGTACTTC	CATARGDEQYF
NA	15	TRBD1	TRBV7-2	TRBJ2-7	TGTGCCAGCAGCTTACGGGACAGTCCCTCCTACGAGCAGTACTTC	CASSLRDSPSYEQYF
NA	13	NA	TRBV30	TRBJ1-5	TGTGCCTGGACTCAGGGCTCCGATCAGCCCCAGCATTTT	CAWTQGSDQPQHF
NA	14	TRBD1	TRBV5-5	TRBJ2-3	TGTGCCAGCAGCCATAACAGGGGTTCGGATACGCAGTATTTT	CASSHNRGSDTQYF
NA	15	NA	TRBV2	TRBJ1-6	TGTGCCAGCGGATTACAGGGACCCTATAATTCACCCCTCCACTTT	CASGLQGPYNSPLHF
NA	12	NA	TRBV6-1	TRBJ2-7	TGTGCCAGCAGTGAGGCAGAATACGAGCAGTACTTC	CASSEAEYEQYF
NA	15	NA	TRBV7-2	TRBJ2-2	TGTGCCAGCAGCTTGGCAGGGATGAACACCGGGGAGCTGTTTTTT	CASSLAGMNTGELFF
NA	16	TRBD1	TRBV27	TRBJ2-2	TGTGCCAGCAGTTTGAGGACAGGGCGTTACACCGGGGAGCTGTTTTTT	CASSLRTGRYTGELFF
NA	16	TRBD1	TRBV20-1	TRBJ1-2	TGCAGTGCTAGTTCGGGACAGGGGGCTCCCCCCTATGGCTACACCTTC	CSASSGQGAPPYGYTF
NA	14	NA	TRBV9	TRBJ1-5	TGTGCCAGCAGCGGGGACAAAGGGGGTCTGCCCCAGCATTTT	CASSGDKGGLPQHF
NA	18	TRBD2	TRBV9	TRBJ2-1	TGTGCCAGCAGCGACCGTCACCTAGGGCCGGGACTATACAATGAGCAGTTCTTC	CASSDRHLGPGLYNEQFF
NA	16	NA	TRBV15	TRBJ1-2	TGTGCCACCAGCAGAGATGAGCAGGTAATAACGAATGGCTACACCTTC	CATSRDEQVITNGYTF
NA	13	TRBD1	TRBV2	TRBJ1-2	TGTGCCAGCCACCCCCCAGGGGGAGGTGGCTACACCTTC	CASHPPGGGGYTF
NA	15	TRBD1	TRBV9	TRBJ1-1	TGTGCCAGCAGCCCCCGGACAGGGATGAACACTGAAGCTTTCTTT	CASSPRTGMNTEAFF
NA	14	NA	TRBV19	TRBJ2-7	TGTGCCAGTAGTATAAGGAGCGGACTCTACGAGCAGTACTTC	CASSIRSGLYEQYF
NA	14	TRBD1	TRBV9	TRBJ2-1	TGTGCCAGCAGCGTAGGAGGGGGCCTAAATGAGCAGTTCTTC	CASSVGGGLNEQFF
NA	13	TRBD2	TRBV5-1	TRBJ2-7	TGCGCCAGCAGCCCCCGGGAGGGATACGAGCAGTACTTC	CASSPREGYEQYF
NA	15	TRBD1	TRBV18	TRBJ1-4	TGTGCCAGCTCACCACAGGGACAGGGATATGAAAAACTGTTTTTT	CASSPQGQGYEKLFF
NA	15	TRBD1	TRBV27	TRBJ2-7	TGTGCCAGCAGTCCGCCGGGACAGGGGACCTACGAGCAGTACTTC	CASSPPGQGTYEQYF
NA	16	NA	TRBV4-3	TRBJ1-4	TGCGCCAGCAGCCAAGAGCCAGGGGTAACTAATGAAAAACTGTTTTTT	CASSQEPGVTNEKLFF
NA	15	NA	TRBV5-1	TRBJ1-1	TGCGCCAGCAGCTTGTCGGCAGGCCCTGGGGAGAAAGCTTTCTTT	CASSLSAGPGEKAFF
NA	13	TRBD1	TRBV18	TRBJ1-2	TGTGCCAGCTCACTTCAGGGGGCGGATGGCTACACCTTC	CASSLQGADGYTF
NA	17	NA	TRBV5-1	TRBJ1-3	TGCGCCAGCAGCTTGGTAGGGGACTTTATCTCTGGAAACACCATATATTTT	CASSLVGDFISGNTIYF
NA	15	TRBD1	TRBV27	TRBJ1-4	TGTGCCAGCAGTTTACAGGACAGGGGGCAGGAAAAACTGTTTTTT	CASSLQDRGQEKLFF
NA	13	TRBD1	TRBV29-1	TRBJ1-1	TGCAGCGTGACAGGGAGGATGAACACTGAAGCTTTCTTT	CSVTGRMNTEAFF
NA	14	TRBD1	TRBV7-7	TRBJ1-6	TGTGCTAGCAGCTTGACAGGGGGTGTTTCACCCCTCCACTTT	CASSLTGGVSPLHF
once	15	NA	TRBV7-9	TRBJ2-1	TGTGCCAGCAGCCCCCCTGCGGTCTCCTACAATGAGCAGTTCTTC	CASSPPAVSYNEQFF
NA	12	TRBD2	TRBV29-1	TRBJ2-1	TGCGCTTCGAGCGGGAATTACAATGAGCAGTTCTTC	CASSGNYNEQFF
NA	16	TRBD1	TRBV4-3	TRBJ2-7	TGCGCCAGCAGCCAAGGTTCGGGACAGGGTTTGTACGAGCAGTACTTC	CASSQGSGQGLYEQYF
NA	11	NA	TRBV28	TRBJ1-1	TGTGCCATAGACCGGACAGAAAAAGCTTTCTTT	CAIDRTEKAFF
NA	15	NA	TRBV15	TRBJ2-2	TGTGCCACCAGCAGAGACAGGGTGATCACCGGGGAGCTGTTTTTT	CATSRDRVITGELFF
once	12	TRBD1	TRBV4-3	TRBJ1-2	TGCGCCAGCAGGGGAGGACAGGATGGCTACACCTTC	CASRGGQDGYTF
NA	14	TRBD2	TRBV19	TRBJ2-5	TGTGCCAGTAGTATAGGCGGGGGGGCTGAGACCCAGTACTTC	CASSIGGGAETQYF
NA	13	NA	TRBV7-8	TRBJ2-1	TGTGCCAGCAGCTTAGGGCGGTACAATGAGCAGTTCTTC	CASSLGRYNEQFF
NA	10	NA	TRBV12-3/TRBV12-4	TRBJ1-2	TGTGCCAGCAGCCGCTATGGCTACACCTTC	CASSRYGYTF
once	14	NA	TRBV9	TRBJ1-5	TGTGCCAGCAGCGTTGGACAGTCCAATCAGCCCCAGCATTTT	CASSVGQSNQPQHF
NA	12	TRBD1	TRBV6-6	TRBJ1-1	TGTGCCAGCGGACAGGGGGCTAGTGAAGCTTTCTTT	CASGQGASEAFF
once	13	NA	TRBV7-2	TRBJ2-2	TGTGCCAGCAGGGGACTCGTGGTCGGGGAGCTGTTTTTT	CASRGLVVGELFF
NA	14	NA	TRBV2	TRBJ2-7	TGTGCCAGCAGTGAGGGCCAGGGTCTCTACGAGCAGTACTTC	CASSEGQGLYEQYF
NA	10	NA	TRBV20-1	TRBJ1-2	TGCAGTGCTTATTCCCTAGGCTACACCTTC	CSAYSLGYTF
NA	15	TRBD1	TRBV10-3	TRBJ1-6	TGTGCCATCAGGGCCGGACAGGGGCACAATTCACCCCTCCACTTT	CAIRAGQGHNSPLHF
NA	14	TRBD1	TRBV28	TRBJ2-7	TGTGCCAGCAGGCCGGGGACAGGGGGTAGCGAGCAGTACTTC	CASRPGTGGSEQYF
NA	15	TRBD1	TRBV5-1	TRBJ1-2	TGCGCCAGCAGTCGGGACAGCCAATACAACTATGGCTACACCTTC	CASSRDSQYNYGYTF